A single sample gave rise to the 3 T cell receptor beta chains below, sequenced in a study of blood T cell repertoires in COVID-19. Method: immunoSEQ multiplex PCR; TCRdb's copy keeps in-frame clones and lacks some. The sample comprises about 270,000 clones, about four fifths of which are singletons, and roughly 5.8% rests with the top ten. Material for sequencing was peripheral blood. The receptors derive from a man older than 75 with acute or convalescent COVID-19.

The chain links TRBV27 to TRBJ1-4; no reliable D call. The V gene's germline CDR1 is MNHEY and CDR2 SMNVEV (reference sequence). The CDR3 runs to 14 residues. V lost 6 bases to trimming and J lost 0 bases, with 8 bases between them. The CDR3 DNA is TGTGCCAGCAGATACACAGCAACTAATGAAAAACTGTTTTTT. This encodes CASRYTATNEKLFF.

V is TRBV28 and J is TRBJ1-4, with D perhaps TRBD1 (5 bases). The CDR3 is made up of 16 amino acids. Deletions cut 6 bases from V and 5 bases from J, with 19 bases between. Germline CDR1 is MDHEN and CDR2 is SYDVKM. This CDR3 reads CASSSGHGSNNEKLFF. CDR3 nucleotide sequence: TGTGCCAGCAGCTCTGGACACGGGAGCAACAATGAAAAACTGTTTTTT.

The chain joins TRBV24-1 to TRBJ1-4, with D possibly TRBD1 on 6 matching bases. The CDR3 contains 17 residues. The germline V gene encodes CDR1 KGHDR and CDR2 SFDVKD. V lost 4 bases and J lost 4, with 18 bases in between. CDR3 nucleotide sequence: TGTGCCACCAGTGACCCTCGGCCAGGGGCCGATAATGAAAAACTGTTTTTT. It encodes CATSDPRPGADNEKLFF.